This T cell receptor (beta chain) was found in a study of blood T cell repertoires in COVID-19 (dated by TCRdb to about 2020). At the level of the whole study: Collaborator samples came from the United States, Italy and Spain and covered acute and convalescent phases of COVID-19. Nearly every sample came with metadata listing a de-identified subject ID, COVID-19 status, age in years and sex. The material from the prospective study consisted of cDNA or gDNA derived from T cells, B-cell-depleted T cells, or PBMCs. The samples were drawn from two sources: the first 160 participants of the ongoing ImmuneRACE study, and some 1,300 subjects contributed by 6 global collaborators. Where HLA class I and class II types were available, the types were taken from metadata supplied by the sample provider, not from assay-based typing. The dataset comprised deeply sampled blood TCRbeta repertoires from subjects exposed to, actively infected with, or recovered from COVID-19. A freely available public database, intended as a resource for researchers studying the immune response to SARS-CoV-2, is where the repertoires were released.

TCRbeta CDR3 regions were amplified from genomic DNA by means of the immunoSEQ Assay, a bias-controlled multiplex PCR. The study's processing was this. The number of nucleated cells in each sample was estimated by amplification of reference gene primers within the assay. To quantify the absolute abundance of each unique TCRbeta CDR3 rearrangement, sequence reads were collapsed and filtered. For each sample, productive Simpson clonality was calculated by taking the square root of Simpson's diversity index across productive rearrangements. TCRdb took this table from immuneACCESS and kept in-frame rearrangements with V and J called. Such tables lack part of the clones; where checked against another copy, unresolved V genes explain under half of the gap, and the rest is unexplained. V and J calls and clone size are those listed in that table; D and trimming were worked out from the DNA. In all, the sample holds hundreds of thousands of clones, and about 85% of those were seen once. The ten largest clonotypes hold approximately 3.3% of the sample.

Collaborating institutions collected whole blood in K2EDTA tubes following their own protocols. For TCRbeta analysis, collaborators shipped samples in one of three forms: frozen whole blood, isolated PBMCs, or DNA extracted from either of those sample types. The cysteine opens and the phenylalanine closes a CDR3 of 12 amino acids. The entry retains the CDR3 DNA only, 36 bases that are in frame from base 1. Trimming accounts for 5 bases at V and 3 bases at J, while the number of junction bases matched to no gene is 2. Looking up the germline V gene yields CDR1 SQVTM and CDR2 ANQGSEA. Findings and caveats that apply to the study as a whole: Clinical and demographic metadata were provided uncurated, with the amount varying by source and participant.

Note on this clone: Its antigen target is currently unknown. No qualities accompany the bases; no much larger clone lies one base away.

Sequences were obtained from peripheral blood. The chain links TRBV29-1 with TRBJ2-7; 9 central bases correspond to TRBD1. This receptor was identified in a man aged 18-30 years with active or convalescent COVID-19. The sequenced DNA is TGCAGCGTTCTGGGACAGGGCTACGAGCAGTACTTC. The resulting protein is CSVLGQGYEQYF.